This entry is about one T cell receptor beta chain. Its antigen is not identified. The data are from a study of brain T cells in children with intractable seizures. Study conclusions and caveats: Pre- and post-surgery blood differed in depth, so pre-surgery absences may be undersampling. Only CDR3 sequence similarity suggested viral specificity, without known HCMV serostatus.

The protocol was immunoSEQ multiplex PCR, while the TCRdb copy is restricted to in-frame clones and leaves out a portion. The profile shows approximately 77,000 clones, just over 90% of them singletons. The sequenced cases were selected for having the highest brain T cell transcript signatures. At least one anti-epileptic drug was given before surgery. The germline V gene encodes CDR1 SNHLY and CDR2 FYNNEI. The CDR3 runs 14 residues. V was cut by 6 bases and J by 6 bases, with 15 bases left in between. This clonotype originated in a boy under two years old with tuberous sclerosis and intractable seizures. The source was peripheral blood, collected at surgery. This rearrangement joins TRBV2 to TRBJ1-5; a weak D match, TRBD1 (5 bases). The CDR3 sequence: CASRDEGPVQPQHF. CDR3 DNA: TGTGCCAGCAGAGATGAGGGGCCAGTTCAGCCCCAGCATTTT.